This TCR beta chain was sequenced for a study of glioma-infiltrating T cells. On this clonotype: As yet, its antigen is unknown.

Overall study results and limits: Tissue-blood divergence was below expectation in non-neoplastic patients, above in gliomas.

TCR alpha and beta CDR3 regions were amplified from RNA using iRepertoire nested multiplex PCR. MiXCR, run by TCRdb on the multiplex PCR reads, gives a single entry per CDR3 protein. Of about 140,000 distinct CDR3 sequences in the sample, about two fifths were seen once. The CDR3 has 14 residues. Looked up from germline, CDR1 is MGHRA and CDR2 is YSYEKL. The V end lost 2 bases, the J end lost 3 bases, and 10 bases lay between the germline ends. The TCR sequence derives from a human donor with low-grade glioma or glioblastoma, undergoing nonglioma brain surgery, or in good health (not recorded which). The rearrangement uses TRBV4-1 and TRBJ1-1; D gene uncertain. The sequenced sample was glioma tissue, nonneoplastic brain tissue, or PBMCs (not recorded which). The CDR3 DNA reads TGCGCCAGCAGCCAATTTACCCGGGACACTGAAGCTTTCTTT. It codes for CASSQFTRDTEAFF.